This T cell receptor (beta chain) was obtained from a study of blood T cells in healthy people across ages. Samples each had at least 6 micrograms of total RNA extracted. A sample-barcoded 5' primer and a J-beta primer mix were used in a second PCR of roughly 6 to 11 cycles. Each single sample gave us at least 2.5 million CDR3-containing paired-end reads. One entry per CDR3 protein results from TCRdb running MiXCR on the 5' RACE reads. The sample has some 670,000 distinct CDR3 sequences, approximately 52% seen once; the top ten hold roughly 14%. Study results and caveats: PBMCs that were unsorted prevented a conclusive naive versus antigen-experienced comparison.

This clonotype has a count of ten or more. Its antigen is not known. Sequenced material: blood. The clonotype was recovered from a woman older than 75 in good health.

The CDR3 DNA sequence: TGCGCCAGCAGCTTCGGGACTAGCGCGGGGGATACGCAGTATTTT. Its translation: CASSFGTSAGDTQYF. The chain has TRBV5-1 and TRBJ2-3; 10 positions match TRBD2. Germline V gene sequence: CDR1 SGHRS, CDR2 YFSETQ. The CDR3 has 15 residues. V was pared by 2 bases and J by 6 bases, with 6 bases of the junction left unmatched.